A selection of T cell receptor beta chains follows, all from one sample in a study of identical twins. TCRdb redid the calling of the 5' RACE reads with MiXCR, one entry per CDR3 protein. The sample records 200,000 to 250,000 distinct CDR3 sequences, roughly 13% being singletons. Sequenced sample: memory (CD45RO+) T cells sorted from blood. All receptors come from a young woman in good health. CDR3s include the opening cysteine and the closing phenylalanine or tryptophan. Each record gives: V gene, J gene, clone size, D gene, CDR3 DNA, CDR3 protein. The D gene is left open where the match is weak. Clone sizes are given selectively: once, few, many, or a class where the clone is expanded.

TRBV7-9	TRBJ1-5	many	.	TGTGCCAGCAGCTTGCAGCAGTTGGGGCCCCAGCATTTT	CASSLQQLGPQHF
TRBV5-6	TRBJ2-2	.	.	TGTGCCAGCAGCTTGAGGATACAGGCAAACACCGGGGAGCTGTTTTTT	CASSLRIQANTGELFF
TRBV4-3	TRBJ2-3	.	TRBD2	TGCGCCAGCAGCCAAGGAGGTCTAGCGGGAGGCCGAAGCACAGATACGCAGTATTTT	CASSQGGLAGGRSTDTQYF
TRBV7-9	TRBJ1-4	.	.	TGTGCCAGCAGCTTGGCGCGGGCTCTTGCAACTAATGAAAAACTGTTTTTT	CASSLARALATNEKLFF
TRBV9	TRBJ1-1	.	.	TGTGCCAGCAGCCCATCTGCCACGAACACTGAAGCTTTCTTT	CASSPSATNTEAFF
TRBV15	TRBJ2-3	few	.	TGTGCCACCAGCAGAGATTTTAGTAGCACAGATACGCAGTATTTT	CATSRDFSSTDTQYF
TRBV5-1	TRBJ1-5	.	TRBD1	TGCGCCAGCAGCTTGGGACCCCGGGACAGGGGGAATCAGCCCCAGCATTTT	CASSLGPRDRGNQPQHF
TRBV25-1	TRBJ2-1	.	.	TGTGCCAGCAGTGAATTAGGGCTTTGGGACAATGAGCAGTTCTTC	CASSELGLWDNEQFF
TRBV20-1	TRBJ2-3	few	TRBD2	TGCAGTGCCCCTAATCCAGCGGGAGTGCCAGATACGCAGTATTTT	CSAPNPAGVPDTQYF
TRBV6-5	TRBJ1-1	.	.	TGTGCCAGCAGTTACTCACGGGTGAACACTGAAGCTTTCTTT	CASSYSRVNTEAFF
TRBV5-1	TRBJ2-2	.	.	TGCGCCAGCAGCTTGGCTCCCCGGACGGGGCCGAACACCGGGGAGCTGTTTTTT	CASSLAPRTGPNTGELFF
TRBV9	TRBJ2-6	.	.	TGTGCCAGCAGCGTAGGTAGGGACGGCTCTCTACCACTCGCTGGGGCCAACGTCCTGACTTTC	CASSVGRDGSLPLAGANVLTF
TRBV5-5	TRBJ1-1	few	.	TGTGCCAGCAGTGAGGCCCTGAACACTGAAGCTTTCTTT	CASSEALNTEAFF
TRBV7-2	TRBJ2-1	few	.	TGTGCCAGCAGCAGGGGGACGGACATTGTGCGGCAGTTCTTC	CASSRGTDIVRQFF
TRBV20-1	TRBJ1-5	.	.	TGCAGTGCTAGAGCTCCGGCGGGGGGCAATCAGCCCCAGCATTTT	CSARAPAGGNQPQHF
TRBV20-1	TRBJ2-3	.	.	TGCAGTGCTACGACGGGGGGCCCCGTGGTTGAGCAGTATTTT	CSATTGGPVVEQYF
TRBV7-6	TRBJ2-5	.	TRBD2	TGTGCCAGCAGCTCCTCTAGCGGCACGGGGACCCAGTACTTC	CASSSSSGTGTQYF
TRBV6-1	TRBJ2-1	many	.	TGTGCCAGCAGTACCTATAGGAGGGAAAACAATGAGCAGTTCTTC	CASSTYRRENNEQFF
TRBV6-5	TRBJ2-1	few	.	TGTGCCAGCAGTTACCCCGGACTAACTGAGCAGTTCTTC	CASSYPGLTEQFF
TRBV9	TRBJ1-4	few	.	TGTGCCAGCAGCGTAGTGCCAGCCGAAAAACTGTTTTTT	CASSVVPAEKLFF
TRBV27	TRBJ1-5	.	.	TGTGCCAGCAGTTTCAGACTCGGCAATCAGCCCCAGCATTTT	CASSFRLGNQPQHF
TRBV20-1	TRBJ1-2	.	.	TGCAGTGCTACTGAAACAGGGTACTATGGCTACACCTTC	CSATETGYYGYTF
TRBV12-3/TRBV12-4	TRBJ2-5	many	.	TGTGCCAGCACCTGGGGCAGAAAAGAGACCCAGTACTTC	CASTWGRKETQYF
TRBV20-1	TRBJ2-7	few	TRBD2	TGCAGTGCTAGGAGGACTAGCGGGCTATACGAGCAGTACTTC	CSARRTSGLYEQYF
TRBV20-1	TRBJ2-7	few	.	TGCAGTGCTGACGGGGTTCAAAGGAACGAGCAGTACTTC	CSADGVQRNEQYF
TRBV11-1	TRBJ2-7	few	TRBD2	TGTGCCAGCAGCGGGACTAGCGGAGCCTACGAGCAGTACTTC	CASSGTSGAYEQYF
TRBV9	TRBJ2-1	.	TRBD2	TGTGCCAGCAGCCTCTCAGCGGGAGCGACCTACAATGAGCAGTTCTTC	CASSLSAGATYNEQFF
TRBV30	TRBJ2-2	.	.	TGTGCCTGGACCAACGCGGGTACAGGGCGCGGGGAGCTGTTTTTT	CAWTNAGTGRGELFF
TRBV18	TRBJ2-5	few	.	TGTGCCAGCTCACCACCGCACGAGACCCAGTACTTC	CASSPPHETQYF
TRBV9	TRBJ2-1	.	TRBD2	TGTGCCAGCAGCCCTCCCCGGACTAGCGGGAATAATGAGCAGTTCTTC	CASSPPRTSGNNEQFF
TRBV9	TRBJ2-5	.	TRBD2	TGTGCCAGCAGCGCCCAAGTAAGCGGGGGGCAAGAGACCCAGTACTTC	CASSAQVSGGQETQYF
TRBV7-2	TRBJ2-7	.	.	TGTGCCAGCAGCTGGGAGGCGCGGTACGAGCAGTACTTC	CASSWEARYEQYF
TRBV3-1	TRBJ2-7	many	.	TGTGCCAGCAGCCAAGAACACCTCTACGAGCAGTACTTC	CASSQEHLYEQYF
TRBV9	TRBJ1-5	few	TRBD1	TGTGCCAGCAGCGCGACAGGGGGGCATCAGCCCCAGCATTTT	CASSATGGHQPQHF